The clone carrying this T cell receptor (beta chain) has at least ten counts. What it binds is unknown. The data derive from a study of identical twins. The study, taken as a whole, reports: Out-of-frame alpha sequences common to twins exhibited a surplus of low generation probability. Without tracking the same donors, conclusions rested on cross-sectional statistical analysis.

With template switching, a universal primer site was added, and the cDNA carried unique molecular identifiers. In TCRdb, the 5' RACE reads were re-called with MiXCR into one record per CDR3 protein. The table includes 350,000 or so distinct CDR3 sequences, roughly 9% detected once. The CDR3 runs 15 residues. The V gene's germline CDR1 is SGHDN and CDR2 FVKESK. V lost 5 bases to trimming and J lost 2 bases, with 16 bases between them. The sample was naive T cells sorted from blood. The clonotype was recovered from a woman in her fifties or sixties in good health. V usage is TRBV14 and J usage is TRBJ2-7, with TRBD1 as a possible D gene (6 bases). The DNA of the CDR3 is TGTGCCAGCAGCTCACACAGGGAGTACCCCTACGAGCAGTACTTC. The encoded protein is CASSSHREYPYEQYF. The whole variable domain, remainder taken from reference TRBV14 and TRBJ2-7, is EAGVTQFPSHSVIEKGQTVTLRCDPISGHDNLYWYRRVMGKEIKFLLHFVKESKQDESGMPNNRFLAERTGGTYSTLKVQPAELEDSGVYFCASSSHREYPYEQYFGPGTRLTVT.